This is a list of T cell receptor beta chains from one sample in a study of cytomegalovirus exposure and HLA in healthy donors. TCRdb's copy holds only in-frame clones and misses some; the assay was immunoSEQ multiplex PCR. The repertoire consists of around 100,000 clones, with roughly 78% occurring once and the leading ten covering about 3%. Sequencing was done on a sample of PBMCs. All receptors come from a woman in her forties in good health and CMV-seronegative. Both conserved end residues are part of each CDR3. The order of the fields is D gene, J gene, clone size, V gene, CDR3 length, CDR3 DNA, CDR3 protein. The D gene is left open where the match is weak. Only part of the rows carry a size: once, few, many, or a class if the clone is expanded.

D: TRBD2
J: TRBJ2-2
size: .
V: TRBV10-1
length: 17
DNA: TGCGCCAGCAGTGGAACGTTAGCGGGAGTGTACACCGGGGAGCTGTTTTTT
CDR3: CASSGTLAGVYTGELFF

D: .
J: TRBJ2-7
size: .
V: TRBV7-2
length: 13
DNA: TGTGCCAGCAGCTACCGAGCGGGCTACGAGCAGTACTTC
CDR3: CASSYRAGYEQYF

D: TRBD1
J: TRBJ1-2
size: .
V: TRBV15
length: 18
DNA: TGTGCCACCAGCGGTATCGGGACAGGGGGAAGTATAGGCTATGGCTACACCTTC
CDR3: CATSGIGTGGSIGYGYTF

D: .
J: TRBJ2-5
size: once
V: TRBV19
length: 13
DNA: TGTGCCAGTAGTCTGACTCGCCAAGAGACCCAGTACTTC
CDR3: CASSLTRQETQYF

D: .
J: TRBJ2-7
size: .
V: TRBV11-2
length: 14
DNA: TGTGCCAGCAACCGGGGGACGGAGGACTACGAGCAGTACTTC
CDR3: CASNRGTEDYEQYF

D: TRBD1
J: TRBJ1-2
size: once
V: TRBV4-3
length: 15
DNA: TGCGCCAGCAGCCAAGGACACGAGGGGGCGCGGGGCTACACCTTC
CDR3: CASSQGHEGARGYTF

D: .
J: TRBJ2-1
size: once
V: TRBV5-5
length: 16
DNA: TGTGCCAGCATCCTTTGGCGGGGGCCATCCTACAATGAGCAGTTCTTC
CDR3: CASILWRGPSYNEQFF

D: .
J: TRBJ1-3
size: few
V: TRBV30
length: 13
DNA: TGTGCCTTACGCGGGAGCTCTGGAAACACCATATATTTT
CDR3: CALRGSSGNTIYF

D: .
J: TRBJ1-4
size: .
V: TRBV27
length: 15
DNA: TGTGCCAGCAGTTCACAGGGTAGCACTAATGAAAAACTGTTTTTT
CDR3: CASSSQGSTNEKLFF

D: TRBD1
J: TRBJ2-7
size: .
V: TRBV2
length: 15
DNA: TGTGCCAGCAGTGCGACGGGACAGGGTCGGAACGAGCAGTACTTC
CDR3: CASSATGQGRNEQYF

D: TRBD1
J: TRBJ2-7
size: .
V: TRBV28
length: 15
DNA: TGTGCCAGCAGCACCCCGGGACAGGGGACCTACGAGCAGTACTTC
CDR3: CASSTPGQGTYEQYF

D: .
J: TRBJ1-1
size: .
V: TRBV2
length: 14
DNA: TGTGCCAGCGGGTCGAAAGGGGTATGGACTGAAGCTTTCTTT
CDR3: CASGSKGVWTEAFF

D: .
J: TRBJ1-4
size: .
V: TRBV7-9
length: 14
DNA: TGTGCCAGCAGTTCCCAGGGGTGGGATGAAAAACTGTTTTTT
CDR3: CASSSQGWDEKLFF

D: .
J: TRBJ2-2
size: .
V: TRBV15
length: 13
DNA: TGTGCCACCAGCGCAGGGGTCCACGGGGAGCTGTTTTTT
CDR3: CATSAGVHGELFF

D: .
J: TRBJ1-4
size: few
V: TRBV5-1
length: 14
DNA: TGCGCCAGCAGCTTGGAAAGGGGTGGCGAAAAACTGTTTTTT
CDR3: CASSLERGGEKLFF

D: .
J: TRBJ1-2
size: .
V: TRBV6-5
length: 13
DNA: TGTGCCAGCATGGTGGGAGCTAACTATGGCTACACCTTC
CDR3: CASMVGANYGYTF

D: .
J: TRBJ1-1
size: .
V: TRBV30
length: 11
DNA: TGTGCCTGGAGTGGGGAGGGTGAAGCTTTCTTT
CDR3: CAWSGEGEAFF

D: TRBD2
J: TRBJ2-5
size: .
V: TRBV12-5
length: 15
DNA: TGTGCTAGTGGCGTCGGACTAGCGGGGGAAGAGACCCAGTACTTC
CDR3: CASGVGLAGEETQYF

D: .
J: TRBJ1-6
size: .
V: TRBV11-2
length: 14
DNA: TGTGCCAGCAGCTTAGTCGCTGGCAGTTCACCCCTCCACTTT
CDR3: CASSLVAGSSPLHF

D: TRBD1
J: TRBJ2-7
size: .
V: TRBV28
length: 11
DNA: TGTGCCAGCAGTCGGACAGGGGGACCGTACTTC
CDR3: CASSRTGGPYF

D: .
J: TRBJ1-1
size: few
V: TRBV28
length: 12
DNA: TGTGCCAGCAGAACAGGGACCACTGAAGCTTTCTTT
CDR3: CASRTGTTEAFF

D: .
J: TRBJ2-7
size: .
V: TRBV2
length: 15
DNA: TGTGCCAGCAGTCCCAGAACGGGGGTGACCTACGAGCAGTACTTC
CDR3: CASSPRTGVTYEQYF

D: TRBD1
J: TRBJ2-1
size: .
V: TRBV4-3
length: 16
DNA: TGCGCCAGCAGCCAGGTGCAGGGGGACCCGCGGAATGAGCAGTTCTTC
CDR3: CASSQVQGDPRNEQFF

D: .
J: TRBJ1-1
size: .
V: TRBV5-6
length: 16
DNA: TGTGCCAGCAGCGTGGGCGGGAAGGGGTGGAACACTGAAGCTTTCTTT
CDR3: CASSVGGKGWNTEAFF